This T cell receptor beta chain was documented in a study of blood T cell repertoires in COVID-19. In the study overall: The study drew acute and convalescent COVID-19 samples from the United States, Italy and Spain. The analysed material was cDNA or gDNA that came from T cells, B-cell-depleted T cells, or PBMCs.

The CDR3 extends over 14 amino acids. Germline-derived CDR1 and CDR2 are MNHNY and SVGAGI (reference sequence). Deletions cut 5 bases from V and 7 bases from J, with 15 bases between. Libraries were prepared by immunoSEQ multiplex PCR; TCRdb keeps only in-frame clonotypes and omits some of them. The sample carries about 69,000 clones, 60% to 80% recorded once. The sequence was obtained from a human donor in a cohort sampled during active COVID-19. Sequenced sample: peripheral blood. The chain links TRBV6-6 to TRBJ2-1, with a tentative D call TRBD1 (5 bases). The CDR3 nucleotides read TGTGCCAGCAGTCCTCCGGACAAAAGAAATGAGCAGTTCTTC. It codes for CASSPPDKRNEQFF.